This T cell receptor (beta chain) was identified in a study of T-cell memory formation after mild COVID-19. Trimming removed 0 bases at V and 4 bases at J, with 9 bases between. The CDR3 loop spans 14 amino acids. Per germline, CDR1 ENHRY and CDR2 SYGVKD. TCRdb re-analysed the 5' RACE reads in MiXCR, keeping a single row per CDR3 protein. The top ten hold under 25% of the sample, which has about 300,000 distinct CDR3 sequences, approximately 19% seen once. V is TRBV10-3 and J is TRBJ1-1; D perhaps matches TRBD1 (5 bases). Source material: PBMCs or a T cell subset sorted from them (not recorded which). The receptor was derived from a young man who had mild COVID-19 (a few samples of this study predate the infection). Cell type and time point are not known. CDR3 protein: CAISESWGGTEAFF. CDR3 bases: TGTGCCATCAGTGAGTCCTGGGGGGGCACTGAAGCTTTCTTT.